A single sample is the source of the 30 T cell receptor beta chains below, sequenced in a study of T cells in Graves' hyperthyroidism and ophthalmopathy. Regions amplified from RNA transcripts were the TCR beta CDR3 regions. The HTBI set primed first-round TCR CDR3 RT-PCR. TCRdb passed the multiplex PCR reads through MiXCR, listing each CDR3 protein once. Of a few hundred thousand distinct CDR3 sequences detected, roughly an eighth appear once; the ten largest clones hold under 20%. Sequenced material: blood. These TCRs come from a young woman with Graves' hyperthyroidism.

This clonotype was recorded many times. The chain uses TRBV6-1 and TRBJ1-6, with TRBD1 matching over 9 bases. Germline V gives CDR1 MNHNS, CDR2 SASEGT. This CDR3 has 15 amino acids. The J segment lost 6 bases and the V segment lost 5 bases, leaving 5 bases of the junction unmatched. CDR3 sequence reads: CASSYADRGNSPLHF. The CDR3 DNA reads TGTGCCAGCAGTTACGCGGACAGGGGTAATTCACCCCTCCACTTT.

This clonotype was counted ten times or more. The V gene is TRBV7-9, the J gene TRBJ2-1, with D unresolved. CDR1 and CDR2 (germline): SEHNR, FQNEAQ (reference sequence). The CDR3 runs to 16 residues. The ends were cut back, 3 bases at V and 0 bases at J, with 12 bases in the middle. CDR3 protein: CASSLEGFSSYNEQFF. The CDR3 nucleotides are TGTGCCAGCAGCTTGGAAGGGTTCAGCTCCTACAATGAGCAGTTCTTC.

This clonotype has at least ten counts. The gene calls are TRBV10-3 and TRBJ2-2; 7 bases are a match to TRBD2. This CDR3 is built from 15 residues. V lost 3 bases and J lost 6; bases outside the gene matches: 7. Germline assignment: CDR1 ENHRY and CDR2 SYGVKD. For the CDR3, the DNA is TGTGCCATCAGTGACGCGGGAGACGGAGCCGGGGAGCTGTTTTTT. Encoded protein: CAISDAGDGAGELFF.

This clonotype was recorded at least ten times. The V and J genes are TRBV12-3 or TRBV12-4 and TRBJ2-2; 8 nucleotides align to TRBD2. The V segment lost 3 bases and the J segment 0 bases; nucleotides outside the gene matches: 3. This CDR3 comprises 16 residues. In nucleotides, the CDR3 is TGTGCCAGCAGTTTTGTTAGCGGGGCGAACACCGGGGAGCTGTTTTTT. Protein: CASSFVSGANTGELFF.

This clonotype was seen ten or more times. CDR3 coding DNA: TGCGCCAGCAGTGGGGCGGGAGCTTTGAACACCGGGGAGCTGTTTTTT. It codes for CASSGAGALNTGELFF. The chain joins TRBV10-2 to TRBJ2-2, with TRBD2 matching 7 bases. The germline gives CDR1 WSHSY, CDR2 SAAADI. Trimming cost V 4 bases and J 1 base; bases outside gene matches: 6. CDR3 size: 16 residues.

Ten or more counts support this clonotype. The chain uses TRBV5-1 and TRBJ1-2, with D perhaps matching TRBD1 (6 bases). CDR3 length: 13 residues. V was trimmed by 4 bases and J by 13 bases, leaving 20 bases between them. The germline CDR1 and CDR2 sequences are SGHRS and YFSETQ. The CDR3 DNA reads TGCGCCAGCAGCGTCCCGGACAGCTATCATCCCACCTTC. Protein: CASSVPDSYHPTF.

This clonotype occurred many times. This chain connects TRBV12-3 or TRBV12-4 to TRBJ1-1; D is undetermined. This CDR3 has 11 residues. Trimming removed 3 bases from V and 4 bases from J, with 3 bases in between. CDR3 amino acids: CASSFTTEAFF. Written as DNA, the CDR3 is TGTGCCAGCAGTTTTACCACTGAAGCTTTCTTT.

This clonotype showed up many times. The genes are TRBV5-1 and TRBJ1-6, with D tentatively TRBD1 (5 bases). The CDR3 has 15 amino acids. CDR1 is SGHRS and CDR2 is YFSETQ in the germline V gene. V lost 4 bases to trimming and J lost 8 bases, with 16 bases between them. CDR3 amino acids: CASSPDISSDSPLHF. In DNA form, the CDR3 reads TGCGCCAGCAGCCCGGACATCTCTAGTGATTCACCCCTCCACTTT.

This clonotype was found many times. J is TRBJ1-1 and V is TRBV30; tentatively, D is TRBD1 (5 bases). Trimming removed 3 bases from V and 1 base from J, with 15 bases in between. The CDR3 spans 15 residues. Germline lookup yields CDR1 GTSNPN and CDR2 SVGIG (reference sequence). The CDR3 nucleotides are TGTGCCTGGAGGCCGGGAACGCAGGGGAACACTGAAGCTTTCTTT. Translation: CAWRPGTQGNTEAFF.

This rearrangement joins TRBV7-8 to TRBJ2-5; D may correspond to TRBD1 or TRBD2 (5 bases each). CDR1 SGHVS and CDR2 FQNEAQ come from the germline V gene. The CDR3 runs to 15 residues. Trimming took 3 bases from V and 8 from J, leaving 19 bases between them. CDR3: CASSFPSGTEETQYF. The CDR3 DNA reads TGTGCCAGCAGCTTTCCTTCCGGGACGGAGGAAACCCAGTACTTC.

This clonotype was seen repeatedly, ten times or more. V and J are TRBV30 and TRBJ1-4; 10 positions agree with TRBD1. Germline loops: CDR1 GTSNPN, CDR2 SVGIG (reference sequence). The CDR3 runs 14 residues. The ends lost 2 bases at V and 10 bases at J; junction bases unmatched: 7. The CDR3 here is CAWSPGTGEGKLFF. The CDR3 bases are TGTGCCTGGAGTCCAGGGACAGGGGAAGGAAAACTGTTTTTT.

This clonotype was observed at least ten times. At one end the junction does not follow the germline gene, possibly because of a read error. The chain carries TRBV12-3 or TRBV12-4 and TRBJ2-5; D possibly corresponds to TRBD1 (6 bases). The length of the CDR3 is 14 residues. The DNA of the CDR3 is TGTGCCAGCAGCTTAGGAACAGGGCAAGAGACCCAGTACTTC. Translation: CASSLGTGQETQYF.

Of note for this clonotype: Because the CDR3 is missing its conserved closing phenylalanine or tryptophan, this is likely a read error. The V call is TRBV7-2, the J call TRBJ1-1; the D is unclear. CDR1 is SGHTA, CDR2 FQGNSA, per germline. This CDR3 spans 14 amino acids. Trimming shortened V by 0 bases and J by 8 bases, and 13 bases separated the two germline ends. The CDR3 protein is CASSLAWEGTEAFL. Here the CDR3 DNA reads TGTGCCAGCAGCTTAGCGTGGGAGGGCACCGAAGCTTTCCTT.

V gene TRBV27 combines with J gene TRBJ2-1, with D perhaps TRBD2 (6 bases). Germline assignment: CDR1 MNHEY and CDR2 SMNVEV (reference sequence). The CDR3 is 15 amino acids. Trimming took 3 bases from V and 1 from J, leaving 10 bases between them. CDR3 region: CASSLMAGSYNEQFF. CDR3 DNA sequence: TGTGCCAGCAGTTTGATGGCGGGATCCTACAATGAGCAGTTCTTC.

This clonotype was seen many times. This rearrangement joins TRBV5-1 to TRBJ2-5, with TRBD1 identical over 7 bases. V lost 4 bases, J lost 5 bases, and 8 bases stayed unmatched. This CDR3 is built from 14 residues. Germline CDR1 is SGHRS and CDR2 is YFSETQ. CDR3 amino acids: CASSITGVVETQYF. CDR3 sequence (DNA): TGCGCCAGCAGCATTACAGGGGTGGTGGAGACCCAGTACTTC.

This clonotype was seen repeatedly, ten times or more. The chain combines TRBV19 with TRBJ1-2, with D uncertain. The V and J ends lost 3 bases and 0 bases respectively, with 14 bases between them. This CDR3 has 16 residues. Germline assignment: CDR1 LNHDA and CDR2 SQIVND (reference sequence). The CDR3 coding sequence is TGTGCCAGTAGTATGGTTCCCCCGAGGACTAACTATGGCTACACCTTC. Its protein product is CASSMVPPRTNYGYTF.

This clonotype has at least ten counts. The CDR3 here is CAISDRSYEQYV. CDR3 nucleotide sequence: TGTGCCATCAGTGACAGATCCTACGAGCAGTACGTC. The chain recombines TRBV10-3 with TRBJ2-7; no firm D call. V shed 3 bases and J shed 1 base, with 4 bases lying between them. Looked up from germline, CDR1 is ENHRY and CDR2 is SYGVKD. CDR3 size: 12 residues.

This clonotype was found many times. The V gene is TRBV7-2, the J gene TRBJ2-2; no clear D gene. Trimming cost V 0 bases and J 6 bases, with 8 bases left between them. Germline values: CDR1 SGHTA, CDR2 FQGNSA. This CDR3 is 14 amino acids long. CDR3 sequence: CASSLALRAGELFF. For the CDR3, the DNA is TGTGCCAGCAGCTTAGCGTTACGGGCCGGGGAGCTGTTTTTT.

This clonotype was found many times. V gene TRBV27 combines with J gene TRBJ2-1; TRBD2 aligns across 8 bases. The J segment lost 4 bases and the V segment lost 2 bases, leaving 7 bases of the junction unmatched. Germline loops: CDR1 MNHEY, CDR2 SMNVEV (reference sequence). This CDR3 has 16 residues. Here the CDR3 DNA reads TGTGCCAGCAGTTTAGTGAGCGGGAGAGTATACAATGAGCAGTTCTTC. Translated, it gives CASSLVSGRVYNEQFF.

This clonotype appeared many times. The gene calls are TRBV7-2 and TRBJ2-4; possibly TRBD1 for D (6 bases). This CDR3 region has 13 residues. The germline gives CDR1 SGHTA, CDR2 FQGNSA. V was shortened by 5 bases and J by 4 bases, with 9 bases between the two germline ends. The DNA of the CDR3 is TGTGCCAGCAGCCACCAGGGGAAAAACATTCAGTACTTC. Translated, it gives CASSHQGKNIQYF.

This clonotype was counted many times. The chain combines TRBV3-1 with TRBJ2-6; 7 nucleotides align to TRBD1. This CDR3 is 15 amino acids long. CDR1 and CDR2 from the germline V gene are LGHDT and YNNKEL (reference sequence). With V trimmed by 4 bases and J by 4 bases, 4 bases remained unmatched. The CDR3 loop reads CASSRTGPGANVLTF. In DNA, the CDR3 is TGTGCCAGCAGCCGGACAGGCCCCGGGGCCAACGTCCTGACTTTC.

This clonotype was observed many times. The V and J genes are TRBV11-3 and TRBJ2-7; 11 bases are a match to TRBD2. Germline V gene sequence: CDR1 SGHNT, CDR2 YENEEA. CDR3 size: 13 residues. V was pared by 5 bases and J by 6 bases, with 3 bases of the junction left unmatched. The CDR3 sequence: CASSIAGGREQYF. For the CDR3, the DNA is TGTGCCAGCAGCATAGCGGGAGGGCGCGAGCAGTACTTC.

In this sample, this clonotype turned up many times. V and J are TRBV6-5 and TRBJ2-5; the D gene is possibly TRBD1 (6 bases). There are 17 residues in the CDR3. V lost 0 bases and J lost 1, with 15 bases in between. CDR1 and CDR2 from the germline V gene are MNHEY and SVGAGI. The CDR3 nucleotides read TGTGCCAGCAGTTACTCGGCTAACCGGGACATCCAAGAGACCCAGTACTTC. This encodes CASSYSANRDIQETQYF.

This clonotype was seen a few times. The V and J genes are TRBV6-1 and TRBJ2-7; D is ambiguous. The CDR3 sequence is 16 residues long. The V gene's germline CDR1 is MNHNS and CDR2 SASEGT. The V end was cut by 2 bases, the J end by 4 bases, with 18 bases between. The CDR3 region is CASSEHLDPRLYEQYV. DNA for the CDR3: TGTGCCAGCAGTGAACATCTAGATCCCCGCCTATACGAGCAGTACGTC.

This clonotype was recorded once. The chain joins TRBV6-1 to TRBJ2-1; 10 bases line up with TRBD2. J lost 8 bases, V lost 5 bases, and 12 bases had no gene match. The V gene's germline CDR1 is MNHNS and CDR2 SASEGT. CDR3 size: 16 residues. The CDR3 region is CASSPHWVAGGDEQFF. DNA of the CDR3: TGTGCCAGCAGTCCGCACTGGGTAGCGGGAGGCGATGAGCAGTTCTTC.

The chain combines TRBV6-1 with TRBJ1-2; weak D call: TRBD1 (5 bases). The CDR3 is 14 residues long. V was clipped by 4 bases and J by 7 bases, with 16 bases between them. Germline CDR1 reads MNHNS; CDR2 reads SASEGT. The CDR3 DNA is TGTGCCAGCAGTGGGACCCAGGGAGCGGGTGGCTACACCTTC. Translating gives CASSGTQGAGGYTF.

This clonotype was picked up many times. The V and J genes are TRBV7-8 and TRBJ2-1; TRBD2 matches at 9 bases. The CDR3 is 15 amino acids. V lost 2 bases and J lost 9; bases outside the gene matches: 8. From germline, CDR1 is SGHVS and CDR2 FQNEAQ. This CDR3 reads CASSLIIAGEFEQFF. Here the CDR3 DNA reads TGTGCCAGCAGCTTAATAATAGCGGGAGAATTTGAGCAGTTCTTC.

The chain couples TRBV30 to TRBJ2-2; 12 nucleotides align to TRBD2. J was trimmed by 6 bases and V by 3 bases; bases with no gene match: 5. The CDR3 covers 15 residues. Germline V gene lookup returns CDR1 GTSNPN and CDR2 SVGIG (reference sequence). In nucleotides, the CDR3 is TGTGCCTGGAGCCCAGGACTAGCGGGACCCGGGGAGCTGTTTTTT. Protein sequence: CAWSPGLAGPGELFF. Using reference TRBV30 and TRBJ2-2 for the parts outside the CDR3, the full variable domain is SQTIHQWPATLVQPVGSPLSLECTVEGTSNPNLYWYRQAAGRGLQLLFYSVGIGQISSEVPQNLSASRPQDRQFILSSKKLLLSDSGFYLCAWSPGLAGPGELFFGEGSRLTVL.

This clonotype showed up many times. The V and J genes are TRBV19 and TRBJ2-7, with TRBD2 matching over 9 bases. The ends lost 3 bases at V and 4 bases at J; junction bases unmatched: 4. Germline V gene data show CDR1 as LNHDA and CDR2 as SQIVND (reference sequence). CDR3 length equals 14 residues. This chain's CDR3 is CASSIGSGSYEQYF. DNA of the CDR3: TGTGCCAGTAGTATTGGTAGCGGGAGTTACGAGCAGTACTTC.

V is TRBV19 and J is TRBJ1-4, with a weak D call TRBD1 (6 bases). Trimming cost V 7 bases and J 5 bases, with 17 bases left between them. This CDR3 is 15 amino acids long. Germline assignment: CDR1 LNHDA and CDR2 SQIVND (reference sequence). The CDR3 protein is CASMFGGAPNEKLFF. The CDR3 region has the DNA TGTGCCAGTATGTTTGGGGGGGCGCCGAATGAAAAACTGTTTTTT.